A single TCR beta chain is shown here with its context. The antigen is undetermined. Profiling relied on immunoSEQ multiplex PCR, and the TCRdb table lists in-frame clones only, not all of them. Among about 18,000 clones, more than 75% were seen once, and the ten largest hold roughly a quarter. Treatment of patients with chemo-refractory metastatic non-small-cell lung cancer consisted of focal radiation plus CTLA-4 blockade with ipilimumab. This record belongs to a study of radiotherapy plus CTLA-4 blockade in lung cancer. Study-wide context: Objective responses emerged in 15% to 20% of patients, and 31% attained disease control. Study results and caveats: Interferon-beta and early blood T cell clone dynamics reportedly predicted response best. An expansion of tumor-derived TCR clones occurred in blood after radiotherapy plus ipilimumab.

Trimming took 3 bases from V and 3 from J; bases not matched to a gene: 7. CDR1 is LGHNA and CDR2 is YNFKEQ in the germline V gene. The length of the CDR3 is 15 residues. This clonotype was obtained from a human donor with non-small cell lung cancer whose response to radiotherapy plus ipilimumab could not be evaluated. The V gene is TRBV4-2, the J gene TRBJ2-7, with 8 positions matching TRBD1. The sample consisted of peripheral blood, taken from a patient treated with radiotherapy plus ipilimumab. The CDR3: CASSQEGQGGYEQYF. In nucleotides, the CDR3 is TGTGCCAGCAGCCAGGAAGGACAGGGCGGCTACGAGCAGTACTTC.